This TCR beta chain was sequenced for a study of blood T cell repertoires in COVID-19. Study summary: Samples representing acute and convalescent COVID-19 were sourced from the United States, Italy and Spain. T cells, B-cell-depleted T cells, or PBMCs supplied cDNA or gDNA.

As originally analysed: Reference gene primer amplification yielded estimated nucleated cell counts. The assay was immunoSEQ multiplex PCR, and TCRdb's table has in-frame clones only and misses some. The V and J calls and clone size are taken from that table; D and trimming were inferred from the DNA. The sample consists of fewer than 35,000 clones, roughly 88% of them appearing once. Germline-derived CDR1 and CDR2 are SGHTA and FQGNSA. V shed 7 bases and J shed 2 bases, with 12 bases lying between them. This CDR3 has 14 residues. V is TRBV7-2 and J is TRBJ1-5, with a tentative D call TRBD1 (5 bases). The clonotype originates from a human donor in a cohort sampled during active COVID-19. The material sequenced was peripheral blood. DNA for the CDR3: TGTGCCAGCAACGCCTGGGGGGGCAATCAGCCCCAGCATTTT. Amino acid sequence: CASNAWGGNQPQHF.